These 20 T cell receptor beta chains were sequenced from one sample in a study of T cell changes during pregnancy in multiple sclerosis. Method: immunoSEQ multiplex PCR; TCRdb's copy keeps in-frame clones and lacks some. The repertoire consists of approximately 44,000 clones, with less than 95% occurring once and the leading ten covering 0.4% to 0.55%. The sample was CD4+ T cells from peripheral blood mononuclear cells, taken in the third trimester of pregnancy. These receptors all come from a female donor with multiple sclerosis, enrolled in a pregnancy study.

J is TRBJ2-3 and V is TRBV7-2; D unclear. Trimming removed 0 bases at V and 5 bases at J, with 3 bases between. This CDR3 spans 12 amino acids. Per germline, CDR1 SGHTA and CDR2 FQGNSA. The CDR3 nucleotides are TGTGCCAGCAGCTTAGCCAGAGATACGCAGTATTTT. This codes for CASSLARDTQYF.

In DNA form, the CDR3 reads TGTGCCAGCAGCCCGGGGTGGGCGGGAGGCCCAATTACGACCTACAATGAGCAGTTCTTC. Protein product: CASSPGWAGGPITTYNEQFF. The chain carries TRBV5-4 and TRBJ2-1, with 8 bases lining up with TRBD2. V lost 4 bases, J lost 2 bases, and 20 bases stayed unmatched. CDR3 size: 20 residues. Germline V lookup: CDR1 SGHNT, CDR2 YYREEE (reference sequence).

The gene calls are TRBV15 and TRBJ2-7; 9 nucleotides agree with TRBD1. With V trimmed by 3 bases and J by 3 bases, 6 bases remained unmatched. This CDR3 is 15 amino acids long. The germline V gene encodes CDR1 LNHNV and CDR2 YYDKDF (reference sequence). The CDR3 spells CATSRAGQGSYEQYF. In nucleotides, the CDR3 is TGTGCCACCAGCAGGGCGGGACAGGGCAGCTACGAGCAGTACTTC.

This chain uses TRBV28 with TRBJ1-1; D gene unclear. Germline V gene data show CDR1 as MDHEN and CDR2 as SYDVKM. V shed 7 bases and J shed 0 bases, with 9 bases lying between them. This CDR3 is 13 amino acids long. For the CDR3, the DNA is TGTGCCAGCAAGGGAGAGGTGAACACTGAAGCTTTCTTT. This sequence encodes CASKGEVNTEAFF.

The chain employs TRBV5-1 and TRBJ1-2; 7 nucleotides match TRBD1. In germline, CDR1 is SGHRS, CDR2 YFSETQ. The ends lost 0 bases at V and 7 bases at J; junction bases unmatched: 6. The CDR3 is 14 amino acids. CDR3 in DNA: TGCGCCAGCAGCTTGGTAGGGACAGAGAGTGGCTACACCTTC. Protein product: CASSLVGTESGYTF. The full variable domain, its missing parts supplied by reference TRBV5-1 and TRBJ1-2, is KAGVTQTPRYLIKTRGQQVTLSCSPISGHRSVSWYQQTPGQGLQFLFEYFSETQRNKGNFPGRFSGRQFSNSRSEMNVSTLELGDSALYLCASSLVGTESGYTFGSGTRLTVV.

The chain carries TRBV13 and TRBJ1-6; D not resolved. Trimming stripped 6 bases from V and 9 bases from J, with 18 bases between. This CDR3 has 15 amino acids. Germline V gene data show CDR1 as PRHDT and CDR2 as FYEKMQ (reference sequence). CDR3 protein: CASSFYEGNGSPLHF. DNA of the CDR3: TGTGCCAGCAGTTTCTACGAGGGTAACGGTTCACCCCTCCACTTT.

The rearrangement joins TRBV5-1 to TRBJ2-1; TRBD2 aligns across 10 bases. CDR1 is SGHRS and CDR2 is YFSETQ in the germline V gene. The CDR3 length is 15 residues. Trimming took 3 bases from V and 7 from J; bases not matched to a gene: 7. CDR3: CASSSSGRVKNEQFF. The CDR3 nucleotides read TGCGCCAGCAGCTCGAGCGGGAGGGTTAAAAATGAGCAGTTCTTC. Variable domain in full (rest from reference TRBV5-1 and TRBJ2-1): KAGVTQTPRYLIKTRGQQVTLSCSPISGHRSVSWYQQTPGQGLQFLFEYFSETQRNKGNFPGRFSGRQFSNSRSEMNVSTLELGDSALYLCASSSSGRVKNEQFFGPGTRLTVL.

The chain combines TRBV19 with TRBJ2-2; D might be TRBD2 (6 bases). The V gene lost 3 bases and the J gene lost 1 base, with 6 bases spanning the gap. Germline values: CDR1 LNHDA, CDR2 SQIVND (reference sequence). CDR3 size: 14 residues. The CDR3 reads CASSMRENTGELFF. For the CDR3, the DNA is TGTGCCAGTAGTATGCGGGAGAACACCGGGGAGCTGTTTTTT.

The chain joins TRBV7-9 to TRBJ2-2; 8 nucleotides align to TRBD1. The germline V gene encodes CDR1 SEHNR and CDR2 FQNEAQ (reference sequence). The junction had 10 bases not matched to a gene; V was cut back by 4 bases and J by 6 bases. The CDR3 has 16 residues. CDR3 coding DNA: TGTGCCAGCAGCTCTCCTTCGACAGGGGTGGCCGGGGAGCTGTTTTTT. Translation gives CASSSPSTGVAGELFF.

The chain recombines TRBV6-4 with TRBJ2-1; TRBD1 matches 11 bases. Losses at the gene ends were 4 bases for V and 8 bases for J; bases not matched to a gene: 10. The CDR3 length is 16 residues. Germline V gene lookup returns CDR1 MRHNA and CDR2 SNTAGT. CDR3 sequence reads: CASSAEGQGAWYEQFF. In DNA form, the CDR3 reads TGTGCCAGCAGTGCTGAAGGACAGGGGGCTTGGTATGAGCAGTTCTTC.

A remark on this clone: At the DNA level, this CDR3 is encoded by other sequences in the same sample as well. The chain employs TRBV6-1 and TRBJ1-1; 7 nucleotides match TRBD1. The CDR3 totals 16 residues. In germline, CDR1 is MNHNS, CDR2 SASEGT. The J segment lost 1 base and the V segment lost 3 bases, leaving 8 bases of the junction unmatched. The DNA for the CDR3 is TGTGCCAGCAGTGACTTATTGACAGGGTCGAACACTGAAGCTTTCTTT. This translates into CASSDLLTGSNTEAFF.

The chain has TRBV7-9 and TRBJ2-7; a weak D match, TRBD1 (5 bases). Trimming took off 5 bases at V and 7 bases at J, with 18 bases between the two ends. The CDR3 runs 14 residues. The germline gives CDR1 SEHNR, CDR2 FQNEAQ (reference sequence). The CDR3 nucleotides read TGTGCCAGCAGCCTGGGTGGGGCTACAGGAGAGCAGTACTTC. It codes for CASSLGGATGEQYF.

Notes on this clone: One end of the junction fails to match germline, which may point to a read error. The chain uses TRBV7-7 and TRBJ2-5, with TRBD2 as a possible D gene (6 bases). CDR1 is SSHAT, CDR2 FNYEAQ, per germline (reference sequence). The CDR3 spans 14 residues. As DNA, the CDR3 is TGTGCTAGCAGCTTGAGTAGCGGACGGGAGACCCAGTACTTC. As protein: CASSLSSGRETQYF.

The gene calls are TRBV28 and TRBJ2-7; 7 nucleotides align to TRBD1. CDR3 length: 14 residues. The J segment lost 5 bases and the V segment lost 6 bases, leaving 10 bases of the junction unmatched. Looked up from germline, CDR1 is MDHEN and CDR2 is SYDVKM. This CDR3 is CASRTDRVRNEQYF. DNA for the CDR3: TGTGCCAGCAGGACCGACAGGGTGAGGAACGAGCAGTACTTC.

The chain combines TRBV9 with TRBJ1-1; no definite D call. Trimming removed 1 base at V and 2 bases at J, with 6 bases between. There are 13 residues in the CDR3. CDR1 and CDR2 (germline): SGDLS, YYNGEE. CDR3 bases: TGTGCCAGCAGCGTACTAAGTAACACTGAAGCTTTCTTT. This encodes CASSVLSNTEAFF.

CDR3 amino acids: CASSLGGTGGASSNQPQHF. The CDR3 region has the DNA TGCGCCAGCAGCCTGGGAGGGACAGGGGGCGCGAGTAGCAATCAGCCCCAGCATTTT. V is TRBV5-1 and J is TRBJ1-5; 12 bases map to TRBD1. Looked up from germline, CDR1 is SGHRS and CDR2 is YFSETQ. CDR3 length: 19 amino acids. V gave up 4 bases and J gave up 0 bases; unmatched junction bases: 11.

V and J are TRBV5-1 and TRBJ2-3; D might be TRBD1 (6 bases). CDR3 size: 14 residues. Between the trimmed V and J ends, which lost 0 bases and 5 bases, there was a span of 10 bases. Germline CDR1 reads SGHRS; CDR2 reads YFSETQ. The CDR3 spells CASSLAGQQDTQYF. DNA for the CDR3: TGCGCCAGCAGCTTGGCGGGACAACAAGATACGCAGTATTTT.

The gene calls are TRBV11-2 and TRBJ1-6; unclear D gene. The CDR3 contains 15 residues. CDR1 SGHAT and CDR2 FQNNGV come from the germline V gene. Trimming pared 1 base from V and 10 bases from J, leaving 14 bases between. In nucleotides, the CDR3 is TGTGCCAGCAGCTTAGCTCTAGGCGGGATCTCACCCCTCCACTTT. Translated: CASSLALGGISPLHF. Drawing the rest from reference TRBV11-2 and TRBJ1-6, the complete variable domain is EAGVAQSPRYKIIEKRQSVAFWCNPISGHATLYWYQQILGQGPKLLIQFQNNGVVDDSQLPKDRFSAERLKGVDSTLKIQPAKLEDSAVYLCASSLALGGISPLHFGNGTRLTVT.

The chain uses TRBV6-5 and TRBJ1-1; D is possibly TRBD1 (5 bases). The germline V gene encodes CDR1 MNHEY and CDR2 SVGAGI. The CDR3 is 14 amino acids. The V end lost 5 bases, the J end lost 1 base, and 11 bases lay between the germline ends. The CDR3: CASSRRQKNTEAFF. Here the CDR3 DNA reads TGTGCCAGCAGTCGAAGACAGAAGAACACTGAAGCTTTCTTT.

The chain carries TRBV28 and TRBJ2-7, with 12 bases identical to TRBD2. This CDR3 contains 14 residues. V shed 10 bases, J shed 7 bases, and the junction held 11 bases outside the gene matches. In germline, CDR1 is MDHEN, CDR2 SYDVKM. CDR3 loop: CATRRLAGVGEQYF. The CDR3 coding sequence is TGTGCCACCCGGAGACTAGCGGGAGTGGGTGAGCAGTACTTC.